The T cell receptor (beta chain) under discussion was sequenced for a study of T cells after yellow fever vaccination. TCRdb itself ran the 5' RACE reads through MiXCR, one entry per CDR3 protein. The top ten hold 18% of the sample, which has some 420,000 distinct CDR3 sequences, 15% to 20% seen once. The ends were cut back, 6 bases at V and 3 bases at J, with 11 bases in the middle. The CDR3 has 13 amino acids. This TCR was sampled from a man younger than 35 who received the YFV17D yellow fever vaccine. The input for sequencing was PBMCs, taken before the yellow fever booster vaccination. V and J are TRBV12-3 or TRBV12-4 and TRBJ1-1; D not certain. CDR3 nucleotides: TGTGCCAGCAGCCCTAGTTTTGACACTGAAGCTTTCTTT. Residues: CASSPSFDTEAFF.